The clone carrying this T cell receptor (beta chain) was detected once. This entry belongs to a study of blood T cell repertoires in COVID-19. The germline V gene has CDR1 LGHDT and CDR2 YNNKEL (reference sequence). This CDR3 is built from 14 residues. V gave up 2 bases and J gave up 6 bases, with 13 bases separating them. Profiling relied on immunoSEQ multiplex PCR, and the TCRdb table lists in-frame clones only, not all of them. The repertoire consists of 150,000 to 200,000 clones, with more than 65% occurring once and the leading ten covering around 16%. The TCR was taken from a woman aged 50 to 60 with acute COVID-19. This chain links TRBV3-1 (or the pseudogene TRBV3-2) with TRBJ1-2; D possibly corresponds to TRBD1 (5 bases). The sequenced sample was PBMCs or T cells enriched from blood (not recorded which). The CDR3 sequence: CASSQPPRENGYTF. The DNA of the CDR3 is TGTGCCAGCAGCCAACCACCCAGGGAAAATGGCTACACCTTC.